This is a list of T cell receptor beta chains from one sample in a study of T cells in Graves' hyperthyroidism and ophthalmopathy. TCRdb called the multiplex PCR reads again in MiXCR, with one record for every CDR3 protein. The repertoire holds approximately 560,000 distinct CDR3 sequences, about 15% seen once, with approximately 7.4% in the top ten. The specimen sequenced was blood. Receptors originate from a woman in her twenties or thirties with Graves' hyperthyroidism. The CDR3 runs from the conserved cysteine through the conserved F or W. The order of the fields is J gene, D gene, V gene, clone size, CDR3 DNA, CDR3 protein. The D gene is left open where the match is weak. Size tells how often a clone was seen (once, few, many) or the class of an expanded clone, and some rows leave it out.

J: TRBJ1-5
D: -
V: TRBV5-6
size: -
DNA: TGTGCCAGCAGCCGACTCACGATGGGCAATCAGCCCCAGCATTTT
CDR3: CASSRLTMGNQPQHF

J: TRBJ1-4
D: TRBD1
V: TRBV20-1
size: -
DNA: TGCAGTGCTGTCACAGGGGAGGGGAATGAAAAACTGTTTTTT
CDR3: CSAVTGEGNEKLFF

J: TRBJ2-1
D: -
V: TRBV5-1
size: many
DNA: TGCGCCAGCAGCGGACAGAGCGGGACGTACTACAATGAGCAGTTCTTC
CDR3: CASSGQSGTYYNEQFF

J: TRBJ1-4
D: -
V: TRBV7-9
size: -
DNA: TGTGCCAGCAGCTCCACAGGCTGGGGCCCCGAAAAACTGTTTTTT
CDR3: CASSSTGWGPEKLFF

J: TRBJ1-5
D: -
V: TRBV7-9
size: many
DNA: TGTGCCAGCAGCTTAGGGTCGGTTAGCAATCAGCCCCAGCATTTT
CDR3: CASSLGSVSNQPQHF

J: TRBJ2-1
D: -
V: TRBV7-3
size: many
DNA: TGTGCCAGCAGCCCCCGAGGGGAGTCCAACCGTGAGCAGTTCTTC
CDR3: CASSPRGESNREQFF

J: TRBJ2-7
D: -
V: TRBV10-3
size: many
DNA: TGTGCCATCAGCCCACGTGCGGCAGGGTCCGACGAGCAGTACTTC
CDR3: CAISPRAAGSDEQYF

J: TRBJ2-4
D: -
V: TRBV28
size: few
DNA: TGTGCCAGCAGCAGGGACGCCCTAGCCAAAAACATTCAGTACTTC
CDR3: CASSRDALAKNIQYF

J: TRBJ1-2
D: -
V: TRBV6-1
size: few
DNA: TGTGCCAGCAGTGAACTGCGGGCCTATGGCTACACCTTC
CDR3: CASSELRAYGYTF

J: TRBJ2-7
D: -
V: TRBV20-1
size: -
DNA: TGCAGTGCTAGACCTACGTGGACCGCCTACGAGCAGTACTTC
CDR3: CSARPTWTAYEQYF

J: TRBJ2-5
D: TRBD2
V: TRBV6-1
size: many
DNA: TGTGCCAGCACTACGGCTAGCGGGCACCAAGAGACCCAGTACTTC
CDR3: CASTTASGHQETQYF

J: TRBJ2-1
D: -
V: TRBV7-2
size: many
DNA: TGTGCCAGCAGCTTAGCTGATCAGGTTCGCGGCAATGAGCAGTTCTTC
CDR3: CASSLADQVRGNEQFF

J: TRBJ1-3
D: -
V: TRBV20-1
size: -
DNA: TGCAGTGCTAGATCTCTTGGTAGGGGACTCTCTGGAAACACCATATATTTT
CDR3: CSARSLGRGLSGNTIYF

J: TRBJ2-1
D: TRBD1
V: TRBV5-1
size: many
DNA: TGCGCCAGCTCCGCCGGGACAGGACTAAGTGAGCAGTTCTTC
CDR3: CASSAGTGLSEQFF

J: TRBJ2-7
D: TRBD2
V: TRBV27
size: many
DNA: TGTGCCAGCAGTTTTATAAGCGGGAGGATCTACGAGCAGTACTTC
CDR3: CASSFISGRIYEQYF

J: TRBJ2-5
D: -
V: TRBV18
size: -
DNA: TGTGCCAGCTCACCGCCAGGATCCAGGGAGACCCAGTACTTC
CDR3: CASSPPGSRETQYF

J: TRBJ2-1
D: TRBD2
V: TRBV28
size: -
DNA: TGTGCCAGCAGTTTATTGGGGGGGACTAGCGGGTCGAGGGTGCAGTTCTTC
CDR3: CASSLLGGTSGSRVQFF

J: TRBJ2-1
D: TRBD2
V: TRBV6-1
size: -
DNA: TGTGCCAGCAGAAGGACTAGCGGGTGGGCCGATGAGCAGTTCTTC
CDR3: CASRRTSGWADEQFF

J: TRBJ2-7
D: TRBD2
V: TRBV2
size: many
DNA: TGTGCCAGCAGTGAGCTAGCGGCCTACGAGCAGTACTTC
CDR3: CASSELAAYEQYF

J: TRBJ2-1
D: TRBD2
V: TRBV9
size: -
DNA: TGTGCCAGCAGCGGGCTAGCGGTGGACAATGAGCAGTTCTTC
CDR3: CASSGLAVDNEQFF

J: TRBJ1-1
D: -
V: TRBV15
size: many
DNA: TGTGCCACCAGCAGAGTGGGAACAGCGAACACTGAAGCTTTCTTT
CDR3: CATSRVGTANTEAFF

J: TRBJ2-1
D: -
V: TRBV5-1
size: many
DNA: TGCGCCAGCAGCTTGCGGTACAATGAGCAGTTCTTC
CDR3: CASSLRYNEQFF

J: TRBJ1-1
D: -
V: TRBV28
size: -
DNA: TGTGCCAGCAAGGAAGCGGGAGGTGGCACTGAAGCTTTCTTT
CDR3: CASKEAGGGTEAFF

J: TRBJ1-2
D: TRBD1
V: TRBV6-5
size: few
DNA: TGTGCCAGCAGTTACTCTTCGGGACAGGGAGGCTACACCTTC
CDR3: CASSYSSGQGGYTF

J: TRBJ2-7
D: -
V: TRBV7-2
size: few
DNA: TGTGCCAGCAGCTTAAGGGGGGCTACCGGCGAGCAGTACTTC
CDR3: CASSLRGATGEQYF

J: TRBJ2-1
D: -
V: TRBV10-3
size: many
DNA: TGTGCCATCATGGACCACAAGGCGTACAATGAGCAGTTCTTC
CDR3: CAIMDHKAYNEQFF

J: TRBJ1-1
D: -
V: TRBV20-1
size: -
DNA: TGCAGTGCTCGTCGACAGGACGCGAACACTGAAGCTTTCTTT
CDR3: CSARRQDANTEAFF

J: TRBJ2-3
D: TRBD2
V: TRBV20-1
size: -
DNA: TGCAGTGCTTCCCTAAGGGGACTACCCAAAGATACGCAGTATTTT
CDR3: CSASLRGLPKDTQYF

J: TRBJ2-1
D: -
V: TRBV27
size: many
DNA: TGTGCCAGCAGTCCCGATTTTATAAATGAGCAGTTCTTC
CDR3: CASSPDFINEQFF

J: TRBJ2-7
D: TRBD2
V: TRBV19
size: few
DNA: TGTGCCAGTAGTCCTTCCCCCACTAGCGGGAGACCCTACGAGCAGTACTTC
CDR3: CASSPSPTSGRPYEQYF

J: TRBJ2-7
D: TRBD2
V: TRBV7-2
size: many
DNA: TGTGCCAGCAGCTTAGAACTAGCGGGAGGGCCGCTTCTATCCGAGCAGTACTTC
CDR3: CASSLELAGGPLLSEQYF

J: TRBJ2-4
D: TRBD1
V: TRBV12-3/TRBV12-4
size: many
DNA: TGTGCCAGCAGTGCAGGGGGCCATAACATTCAGTACTTC
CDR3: CASSAGGHNIQYF

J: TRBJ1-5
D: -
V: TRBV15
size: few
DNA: TGTGCCACCAGCAGAGATGGGCAGGGGTTCAGGCAGCCCCAGCATTTT
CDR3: CATSRDGQGFRQPQHF

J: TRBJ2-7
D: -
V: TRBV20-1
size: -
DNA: TGCAGTGCTACGCCGGGACAAGGGGCGCGGTTCGAGCAGTACTTC
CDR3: CSATPGQGARFEQYF

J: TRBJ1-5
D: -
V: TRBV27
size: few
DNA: TGTGCCAGCAGTCTCCTCCACGGCAATCAGCCCCAGCATTTT
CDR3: CASSLLHGNQPQHF

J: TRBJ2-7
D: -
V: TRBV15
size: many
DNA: TGTGCCACCAGCAGAGATCTCGAAGGGTCCGAGCAGTACTTC
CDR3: CATSRDLEGSEQYF

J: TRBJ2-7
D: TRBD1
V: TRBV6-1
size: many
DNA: TGTGCCAGCAAAGGGGGCCCCCCCTACGAGCAGTACTTC
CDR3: CASKGGPPYEQYF

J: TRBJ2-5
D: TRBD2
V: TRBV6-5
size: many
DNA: TGTGCCAGCAGTTACGTAGCGGGAGGGCAAGAGACCCAGTACTTC
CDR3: CASSYVAGGQETQYF

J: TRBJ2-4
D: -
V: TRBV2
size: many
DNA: TGTGCCAGCATGTGGGGGGAGGAGGCCAAAAACATTCAGTACTTC
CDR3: CASMWGEEAKNIQYF

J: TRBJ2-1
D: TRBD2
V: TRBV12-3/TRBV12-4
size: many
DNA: TGTGCCAGCAGTTTAGAGGCTAGCGGGAGTGCACATGAGCAGTTCTTC
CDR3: CASSLEASGSAHEQFF

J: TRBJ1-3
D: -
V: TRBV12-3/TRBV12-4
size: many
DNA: TGTGCCAGCAGACCAACAACGGACCTACCCTCTGGAAACACCATATATTTT
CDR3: CASRPTTDLPSGNTIYF

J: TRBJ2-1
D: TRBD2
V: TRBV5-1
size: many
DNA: TGCGCCAGCAGCTTGGTGCCCCTAGCGGGAGGGAATTTTGGCAATGAGCAGTTCTTC
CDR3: CASSLVPLAGGNFGNEQFF

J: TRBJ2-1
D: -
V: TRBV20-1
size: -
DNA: TGCAGTGCTAGAGTCGTCGGAGAGCAGTTCTTC
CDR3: CSARVVGEQFF

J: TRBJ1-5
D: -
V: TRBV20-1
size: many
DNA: TGCAGTGCTTCAGGAGTGGGGGGGCTTAGGGATCAGCCCCAGCATTTT
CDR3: CSASGVGGLRDQPQHF

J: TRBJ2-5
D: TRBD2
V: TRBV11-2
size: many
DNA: TGTGCCAGCAGCTTATACCTCGTGCGGGAGGGCCCGGACGAGACCCAGTACTTC
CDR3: CASSLYLVREGPDETQYF

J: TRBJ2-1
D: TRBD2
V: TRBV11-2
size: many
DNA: TGTGCCAGCAGCGGAGGTGTAGCGGGAGGGAACGAGCAGTTCTTC
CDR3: CASSGGVAGGNEQFF

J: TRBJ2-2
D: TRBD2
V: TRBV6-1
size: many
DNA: TGTGCCAGCAGTCGGGGACTAGCGGGAGCCGGGGAGCTGTTTTTT
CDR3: CASSRGLAGAGELFF

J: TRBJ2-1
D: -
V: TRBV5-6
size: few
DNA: TGTGCCAGCAGCTTGGCCTACCCCCCACCCGGAGGGTCGTCCTACAATGAGCAGTTCTTC
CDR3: CASSLAYPPPGGSSYNEQFF

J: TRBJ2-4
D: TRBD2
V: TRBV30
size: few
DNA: TGTGCCTTAGGGCTAGCGGAGTGGTGGAACATTCAGTACTTC
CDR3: CALGLAEWWNIQYF

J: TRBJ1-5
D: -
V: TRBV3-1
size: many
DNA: TGTGCCAGCAGCCGTGGGGCAGCCAATCAGCCCCAGCATTTT
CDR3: CASSRGAANQPQHF